The source of this TCR beta chain is a study of blood T cell repertoires in COVID-19. Study at large: Both acute and convalescent COVID-19 samples were obtained from the United States, Italy and Spain. In each case, the material was cDNA or gDNA derived from T cells, B-cell-depleted T cells, or PBMCs.

Original analysis: The authors estimated nucleated cell counts from reference gene primer amplification. Data came from immunoSEQ multiplex PCR; TCRdb stores just in-frame clones and leaves some out. The D gene and trimming were derived from the DNA, and the V and J assignments and clone size from that table. The sample includes about 43,000 clones, 85% to 90% of them seen just once. Patients of the Seattle cohort, enrolled during active infection, were followed longitudinally. V was clipped by 4 bases and J by 0 bases, with 10 bases between them. This CDR3 is built from 15 residues. CDR1 LNHDA and CDR2 SQIVND come from the germline V gene (reference sequence).

The sequence came from a man in his forties with COVID-19, enrolled during active disease. Sequenced sample: peripheral blood. The rearrangement joins TRBV19 to TRBJ1-5, with a possible D match to TRBD1 (5 bases). The CDR3 here is CASSRGRASNQPQHF. The CDR3 nucleotides read TGTGCCAGTAGTAGGGGCAGGGCTAGCAATCAGCCCCAGCATTTT.